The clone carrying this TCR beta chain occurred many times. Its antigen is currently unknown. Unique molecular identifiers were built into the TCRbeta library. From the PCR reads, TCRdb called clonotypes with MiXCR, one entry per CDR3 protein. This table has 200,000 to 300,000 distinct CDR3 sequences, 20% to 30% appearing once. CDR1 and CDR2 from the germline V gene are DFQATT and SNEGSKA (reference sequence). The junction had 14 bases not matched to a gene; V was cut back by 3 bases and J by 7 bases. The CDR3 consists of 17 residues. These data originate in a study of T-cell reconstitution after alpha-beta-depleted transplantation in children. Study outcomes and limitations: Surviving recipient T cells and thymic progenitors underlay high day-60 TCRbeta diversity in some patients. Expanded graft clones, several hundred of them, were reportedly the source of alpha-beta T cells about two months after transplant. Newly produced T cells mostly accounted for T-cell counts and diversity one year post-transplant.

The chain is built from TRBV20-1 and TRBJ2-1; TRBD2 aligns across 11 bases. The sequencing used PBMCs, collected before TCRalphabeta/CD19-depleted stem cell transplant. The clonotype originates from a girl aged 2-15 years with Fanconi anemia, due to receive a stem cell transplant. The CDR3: CSARGRAGLAVTNEQFF. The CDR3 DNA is TGCAGTGCTAGGGGTCGTGCGGGACTAGCGGTAACGAATGAGCAGTTCTTC.